These 13 T cell receptor beta chains originate from one sample sequenced in a study of shared clonotypes between healthy human individuals. TCRdb keeps only in-frame clones here, not all; method: immunoSEQ multiplex PCR. The sample shows some 200,000 clones, roughly 93% of them seen only once. Sequenced material: naive CD4+ T cells sorted from blood. Subset noted: CD45RA+ positively selected. All receptors come from a woman younger than 45 in good health.

The chain couples TRBV4-1 to TRBJ1-4; D is unclear. This CDR3 is built from 14 residues. The V gene lost 1 base and the J gene lost 8 bases, with 11 bases spanning the gap. Germline CDR1 is MGHRA and CDR2 is YSYEKL. CDR3 bases: TGCGCCAGCAGCCAAGGTGCGATTTTGGAAAAACTGTTTTTT. Its protein product is CASSQGAILEKLFF.

This clone showed up just once. This chain links TRBV5-4 with TRBJ2-7; D is perhaps TRBD2 (6 bases). CDR3 length: 16 residues. Germline CDR1 and CDR2: SGHNT and YYREEE (reference sequence). Trimming left V 2 bases short and J 4 bases short, with 19 bases between. The CDR3, as DNA: TGTGCCAGCAGCTTCGGGGGAAGCGGGTTACAGTACGAGCAGTACTTC. As protein: CASSFGGSGLQYEQYF.

The chain joins TRBV19 to TRBJ2-2, with 11 bases matching TRBD1. The V gene's germline CDR1 is LNHDA and CDR2 SQIVND (reference sequence). The junction had 3 bases not matched to a gene; V was cut back by 4 bases and J by 5 bases. The CDR3 consists of 15 residues. CDR3 sequence (DNA): TGTGCCAGTAGTAGAGGGACAGGGGGAACCGGGGAGCTGTTTTTT. Amino acids: CASSRGTGGTGELFF. The entire variable domain, with the rest obtained from reference TRBV19 and TRBJ2-2, is as follows: DGGITQSPKYLFRKEGQNVTLSCEQNLNHDAMYWYRQDPGQGLRLIYYSQIVNDFQKGDIAEGYSVSREKKESFPLTVTSAQKNPTAFYLCASSRGTGGTGELFFGEGSRLTVL.

The chain carries TRBV7-9 and TRBJ2-4; no clear D gene. V lost 1 base, J lost 6 bases, and 7 bases lay in between. CDR1 and CDR2 from the germline V gene are SEHNR and FQNEAQ (reference sequence). The CDR3 is 13 residues long. CDR3 sequence (DNA): TGTGCCAGCAGCTTAGGTGTTGCAAACATTCAGTACTTC. Its protein is CASSLGVANIQYF.

The chain uses TRBV7-9 and TRBJ1-2; weak D call: TRBD1 (6 bases). This CDR3 is built from 16 residues. The V and J ends lost 1 base and 5 bases respectively, with 17 bases between them. In germline, CDR1 is SEHNR, CDR2 FQNEAQ (reference sequence). The CDR3 region has the DNA TGTGCCAGCAGCTTAGGACTGGCGGGGCAGGGGTATGGCTACACCTTC. Its translation: CASSLGLAGQGYGYTF.

The chain is built from TRBV11-2 and TRBJ1-1; maybe TRBD1 (6 bases). Trimming removed 8 bases at V and 3 bases at J, with 13 bases between. The CDR3 runs to 13 residues. Germline V gene lookup returns CDR1 SGHAT and CDR2 FQNNGV. CDR3 coding DNA: TGTGCCAGCGGGGGCCGCAGCTACACTGAAGCTTTCTTT. Its translation is CASGGRSYTEAFF.

This sequence joins TRBV28 and TRBJ2-7, with D unclear. V shed 7 bases and J shed 6 bases, with 13 bases lying between them. This CDR3 comprises 12 residues. Germline values: CDR1 MDHEN, CDR2 SYDVKM. The CDR3, as DNA: TGTGCCAGCACGACCCTCACAGCCGAGCAGTACTTC. Amino acid sequence: CASTTLTAEQYF.

V and J are TRBV27 and TRBJ2-7; TRBD2 matches at 8 bases. The CDR3 runs 15 residues. With 2 bases clipped from V and 2 bases from J, the junction kept 5 bases outside the gene matches. Per germline, CDR1 MNHEY and CDR2 SMNVEV (reference sequence). CDR3 coding DNA: TGTGCCAGCAGTTTACAACGGGGACTAGCCTACGAGCAGTACTTC. Protein sequence: CASSLQRGLAYEQYF.

The V call is TRBV19, the J call TRBJ2-2; D is uncertain. The CDR3 totals 15 residues. Germline CDR1 is LNHDA and CDR2 is SQIVND (reference sequence). V was clipped by 7 bases and J by 6 bases, with 18 bases between them. CDR3 loop: CASTPGHRAAGELFF. The CDR3 DNA follows: TGTGCCAGTACCCCGGGCCATCGGGCCGCCGGGGAGCTGTTTTTT.

This clone was seen only once. This rearrangement joins TRBV18 to TRBJ2-7, with 7 bases lining up with TRBD1. Germline CDR1 is KGHSH and CDR2 is LQKENI. Trimming cost V 2 bases and J 3 bases; bases outside gene matches: 7. There are 15 residues in the CDR3. The CDR3 spells CASSPGAGGFYEQYF. The CDR3 coding sequence is TGTGCCAGCTCACCAGGGGCAGGGGGATTCTACGAGCAGTACTTC.

This clone has just one count. The rearrangement joins TRBV5-5 to TRBJ2-7; no firm D call. This CDR3 spans 12 amino acids. The V and J ends lost 1 base and 6 bases respectively, with 8 bases between them. The V gene's germline CDR1 is SGHKS and CDR2 YYEKEE (reference sequence). CDR3 nucleotides: TGTGCCAGCAGCTTGCCTCCCTCCGAGCAGTACTTC. Amino acids: CASSLPPSEQYF. Drawing the rest from reference TRBV5-5 and TRBJ2-7, the complete variable domain is DAGVTQSPTHLIKTRGQQVTLRCSPISGHKSVSWYQQVLGQGPQFIFQYYEKEERGRGNFPDRFSARQFPNYSSELNVNALLLGDSALYLCASSLPPSEQYFGPGTRLTVT.

In its sample, this clone was seen a few times. This chain uses TRBV5-4 with TRBJ1-2; 7 bases are a match to TRBD1. The CDR3 has 12 amino acids. The V segment lost 5 bases and the J segment 8 bases; nucleotides outside the gene matches: 6. Germline CDR1 reads SGHNT; CDR2 reads YYREEE (reference sequence). As DNA, the CDR3 is TGTGCCAGCAGAGGGACAGTTCCCGGCTACACCTTC. Translated, it gives CASRGTVPGYTF.

V gene TRBV13 combines with J gene TRBJ2-7, with 9 bases lining up with TRBD1. J gave up 1 base and V 5 bases, and 9 bases lay outside the gene matches. CDR1 PRHDT and CDR2 FYEKMQ come from the germline V gene (reference sequence). This CDR3 region has 16 residues. The CDR3, as DNA: TGTGCCAGCAGCACAGGGGGCCAGCGCCATTCCTACGAGCAGTACTTC. Encoded protein: CASSTGGQRHSYEQYF.